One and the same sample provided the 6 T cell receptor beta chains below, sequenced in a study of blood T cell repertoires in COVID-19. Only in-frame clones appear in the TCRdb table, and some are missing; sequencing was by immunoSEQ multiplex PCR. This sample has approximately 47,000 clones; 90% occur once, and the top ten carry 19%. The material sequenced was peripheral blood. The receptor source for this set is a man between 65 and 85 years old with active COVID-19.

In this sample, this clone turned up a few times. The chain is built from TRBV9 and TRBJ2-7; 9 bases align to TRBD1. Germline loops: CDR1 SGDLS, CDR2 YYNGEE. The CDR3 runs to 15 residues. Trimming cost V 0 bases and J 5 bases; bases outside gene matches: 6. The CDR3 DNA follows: TGTGCCAGCAGCGTAGGCGGGACAGGGATCCACGAGCAGTACTTC. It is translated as CASSVGGTGIHEQYF.

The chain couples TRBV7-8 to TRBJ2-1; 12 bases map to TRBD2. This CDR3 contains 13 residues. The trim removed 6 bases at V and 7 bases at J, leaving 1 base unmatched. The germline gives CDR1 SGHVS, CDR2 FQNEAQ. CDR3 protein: CASRTSGGNEQFF. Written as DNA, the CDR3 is TGTGCCAGCAGAACTAGCGGGGGGAATGAGCAGTTCTTC.

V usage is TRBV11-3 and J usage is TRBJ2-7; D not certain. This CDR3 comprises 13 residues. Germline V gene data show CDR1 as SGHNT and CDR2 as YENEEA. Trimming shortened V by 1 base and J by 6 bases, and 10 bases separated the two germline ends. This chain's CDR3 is CASSLGPKREQYF. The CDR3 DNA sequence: TGTGCCAGCAGCTTAGGGCCAAAACGCGAGCAGTACTTC. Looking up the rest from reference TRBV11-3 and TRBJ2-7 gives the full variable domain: EAGVVQSPRYKIIEKKQPVAFWCNPISGHNTLYWYLQNLGQGPELLIRYENEEAVDDSQLPKDRFSAERLKGVDSTLKIQPAELGDSAVYLCASSLGPKREQYFGPGTRLTVT.

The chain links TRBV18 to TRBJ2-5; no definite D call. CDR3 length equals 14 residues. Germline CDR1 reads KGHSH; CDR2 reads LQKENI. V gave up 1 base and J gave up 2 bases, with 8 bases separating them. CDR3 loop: CASSPRVLQETQYF. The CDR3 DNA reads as TGTGCCAGCTCACCACGAGTGTTGCAAGAGACCCAGTACTTC.

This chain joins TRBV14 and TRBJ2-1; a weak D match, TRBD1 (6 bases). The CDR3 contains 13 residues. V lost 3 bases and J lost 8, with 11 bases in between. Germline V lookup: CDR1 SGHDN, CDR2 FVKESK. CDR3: CASSHANRDEQFF. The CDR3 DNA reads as TGTGCCAGCAGCCACGCTAACAGGGATGAGCAGTTCTTC.

The CDR3 sequence: CASSLVGGTTKNIQYF. The DNA for the CDR3 is TGTGCCAGCAGCTTGGTTGGGGGGACCACCAAAAACATTCAGTACTTC. The rearrangement joins TRBV5-6 to TRBJ2-4, with D tentatively TRBD2 (6 bases). Germline V CDR1 and CDR2: SGHDT, YYEEEE. The CDR3 runs to 16 residues. V was trimmed by 0 bases and J by 2 bases, leaving 12 bases between them.